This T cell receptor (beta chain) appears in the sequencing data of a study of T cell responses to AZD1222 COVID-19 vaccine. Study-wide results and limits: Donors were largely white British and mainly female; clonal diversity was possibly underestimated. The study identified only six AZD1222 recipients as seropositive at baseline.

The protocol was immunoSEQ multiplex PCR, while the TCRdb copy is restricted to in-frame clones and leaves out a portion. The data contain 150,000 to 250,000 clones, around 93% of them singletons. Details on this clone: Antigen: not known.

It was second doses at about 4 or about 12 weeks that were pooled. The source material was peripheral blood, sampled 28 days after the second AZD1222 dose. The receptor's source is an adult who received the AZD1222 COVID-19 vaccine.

CDR3: CASSSAGTGNEKLFF. DNA of the CDR3: TGTGCCAGCAGTTCCGCCGGGACAGGGAATGAAAAACTGTTTTTT. The chain has TRBV28 and TRBJ1-4; 9 bases agree with TRBD1. The CDR3 has 15 amino acids. Germline V lookup: CDR1 MDHEN, CDR2 SYDVKM. The junction had 5 bases not matched to a gene; V was cut back by 4 bases and J by 5 bases.